These 26 T cell receptor beta chains came from one sample sequenced in a study of technical replicates of blood from several donors. The repertoire was sequenced with immunoSEQ multiplex PCR; TCRdb's copy has only in-frame clones and lacks some. The sample lists roughly 92,000 clones; roughly 95% were seen once. The specimen was T cells isolated from PBMCs. These receptor sequences come from a human donor in good health.

The chain recombines TRBV7-2 with TRBJ2-7; D perhaps matches TRBD2 (5 bases). V dropped 5 bases and J dropped 7 bases, with 12 bases sitting between them. Germline V gene sequence: CDR1 SGHTA, CDR2 FQGNSA. This CDR3 has 12 amino acids. The CDR3 sequence is CASSPGWLEQYF. The CDR3 bases are TGTGCCAGCAGCCCGGGATGGCTTGAGCAGTACTTC. Full variable domain (rest looked up from reference TRBV7-2 and TRBJ2-7): GAGVSQSPSNKVTEKGKDVELRCDPISGHTALYWYRQSLGQGLEFLIYFQGNSAPDKSGLPSDRFSAERTGGSVSTLTIQRTQQEDSAVYLCASSPGWLEQYFGPGTRLTVT.

The rearrangement uses TRBV7-8 and TRBJ2-1, with 7 bases identical to TRBD1. Trimming removed 4 bases from V and 5 bases from J; junction bases left unmatched: 11. The CDR3 totals 16 residues. Germline V gives CDR1 SGHVS, CDR2 FQNEAQ. CDR3 coding DNA: TGTGCCAGCAGCTCCGGCCGACAGGGAATCCACAATGAGCAGTTCTTC. Protein product: CASSSGRQGIHNEQFF.

The chain carries TRBV14 and TRBJ1-2; 7 bases map to TRBD1. V was clipped by 4 bases and J by 8 bases; unmatched bases: 10. Germline V gene data show CDR1 as SGHDN and CDR2 as FVKESK. The CDR3 spans 14 residues. The CDR3 DNA follows: TGTGCCAGCAGCCCATGGGACAGCGAGGAGGGCTACACCTTC. Its protein product is CASSPWDSEEGYTF.

The genes are TRBV27 and TRBJ1-1; a possible D gene is TRBD1 (5 bases). Germline V gene sequence: CDR1 MNHEY, CDR2 SMNVEV (reference sequence). The CDR3 totals 14 residues. The V end was cut by 0 bases, the J end by 1 base, with 6 bases between. The CDR3 sequence is CASSLSGPNTEAFF. The CDR3 DNA reads TGTGCCAGCAGTTTATCGGGGCCGAACACTGAAGCTTTCTTT.

This chain connects TRBV6-1 to TRBJ2-3; D perhaps matches TRBD1 (6 bases). The CDR3 spans 15 residues. The germline V and J ends were trimmed by 4 bases and 5 bases, with 16 bases remaining between them. CDR1 is MNHNS, CDR2 SASEGT, per germline. CDR3 nucleotide sequence: TGTGCCAGCAGTGCTTTAGACAGGTTCGGAGATACGCAGTATTTT. Translation: CASSALDRFGDTQYF.

This clone was detected only a few times. The chain is built from TRBV7-2 and TRBJ1-5; D remains ambiguous. V dropped 5 bases and J dropped 5 bases, with 13 bases sitting between them. The CDR3 contains 14 residues. CDR1 and CDR2 from the germline V gene are SGHTA and FQGNSA. DNA for the CDR3: TGTGCCAGCAGCCTGGACGGGAAATATCAGCCCCAGCATTTT. Amino acid sequence: CASSLDGKYQPQHF.

The chain has TRBV5-6 and TRBJ2-2; possible D gene TRBD2, 6 bases. Looked up from germline, CDR1 is SGHDT and CDR2 is YYEEEE. Trimming left V 0 bases short and J 4 bases short, with 16 bases between. There are 17 residues in the CDR3. The CDR3 coding sequence is TGTGCCAGCAGCTTGGTTTGGAGTGTGGGACTCACCGGGGAGCTGTTTTTT. Protein product: CASSLVWSVGLTGELFF.

The genes are TRBV5-6 and TRBJ1-5, with TRBD1 matching over 7 bases. V shed 4 bases, J shed 5 bases, and the junction held 15 bases outside the gene matches. The CDR3 has 17 residues. Germline CDR1 SGHDT, CDR2 YYEEEE. As DNA, the CDR3 is TGTGCCAGCAGCCAAACCACACAGGGGACCGGTCATCAGCCCCAGCATTTT. Amino acid sequence: CASSQTTQGTGHQPQHF. The full variable domain, its missing parts supplied by reference TRBV5-6 and TRBJ1-5, is DAGVTQSPTHLIKTRGQQVTLRCSPKSGHDTVSWYQQALGQGPQFIFQYYEEEERQRGNFPDRFSGHQFPNYSSELNVNALLLGDSALYLCASSQTTQGTGHQPQHFGDGTRLSIL.

The V and J genes are TRBV5-6 and TRBJ2-1, with TRBD2 identical over 10 bases. The CDR3 is made up of 14 amino acids. J gave up 0 bases and V 10 bases, and 4 bases lay outside the gene matches. From germline, CDR1 is SGHDT and CDR2 YYEEEE. CDR3 amino acids: CAGASGSSYNEQFF. The CDR3 DNA reads as TGTGCCGGGGCTAGCGGGAGCTCCTACAATGAGCAGTTCTTC. Full variable domain (remainder filled in from reference TRBV5-6 and TRBJ2-1): DAGVTQSPTHLIKTRGQQVTLRCSPKSGHDTVSWYQQALGQGPQFIFQYYEEEERQRGNFPDRFSGHQFPNYSSELNVNALLLGDSALYLCAGASGSSYNEQFFGPGTRLTVL.

The gene calls are TRBV7-8 and TRBJ2-1, with TRBD2 matching 12 bases. The V gene's germline CDR1 is SGHVS and CDR2 FQNEAQ. This CDR3 is built from 15 residues. The V and J ends lost 3 bases and 9 bases, in that order; junction bases with no gene match: 6. This chain's CDR3 is CASSLRLAGVGEQFF. The CDR3 DNA is TGTGCCAGCAGCTTGAGACTAGCGGGAGTAGGTGAGCAGTTCTTC.

The CDR3 loop reads CASSVGGQAHEQYF. Here the CDR3 DNA reads TGTGCCAGCAGCGTGGGGGGACAGGCCCACGAGCAGTACTTC. This chain joins TRBV9 and TRBJ2-7; 8 nucleotides align to TRBD1. The CDR3 loop spans 14 amino acids. The germline V gene encodes CDR1 SGDLS and CDR2 YYNGEE. The junction had 6 bases not matched to a gene; V was cut back by 2 bases and J by 5 bases.

The chain employs TRBV5-4 and TRBJ2-7; TRBD1 aligns across 10 bases. CDR1 and CDR2 (germline): SGHNT, YYREEE (reference sequence). The CDR3 is 18 residues long. The V segment lost 2 bases and the J segment 5 bases; nucleotides outside the gene matches: 16. CDR3 sequence (DNA): TGTGCCAGCAGCTTAATAAAGATGGAGGGGACAGGGGTTCACGAGCAGTACTTC. It encodes CASSLIKMEGTGVHEQYF.

This sequence joins TRBV9 and TRBJ1-4; 7 bases line up with TRBD1. The CDR3 contains 16 residues. From germline, CDR1 is SGDLS and CDR2 YYNGEE. V shed 1 base and J 5 bases; nucleotides not matched to a gene: 8. The CDR3 DNA follows: TGTGCCAGCAGCGTATCCTACAGGGGCGAGAATGAAAAACTGTTTTTT. As protein: CASSVSYRGENEKLFF.

The chain is built from TRBV7-8 and TRBJ2-2, with unresolved D. This CDR3 comprises 13 residues. Deletions cut 6 bases from V and 2 bases from J, with 7 bases between. The germline V gene encodes CDR1 SGHVS and CDR2 FQNEAQ. The CDR3 nucleotides are TGTGCCAGCAGTCGCGTTAACACCGGGGAGCTGTTTTTT. Amino acid sequence: CASSRVNTGELFF.

V gene TRBV4-3 combines with J gene TRBJ1-3; D gene uncertain. Germline CDR1 and CDR2: LGHNA and YSLEER. The V end was cut by 3 bases, the J end by 2 bases, with 14 bases between. The CDR3 is 16 amino acids. The CDR3 loop reads CASSQHLRGTGNTIYF. The CDR3 DNA reads TGCGCCAGCAGCCAGCACCTCCGAGGGACTGGAAACACCATATATTTT.

This chain joins TRBV7-6 and TRBJ2-1; TRBD1 is a possible D gene (6 bases). Germline CDR1 reads SGHVS; CDR2 reads FNYEAQ. CDR3 length: 15 amino acids. The V and J ends lost 7 bases and 6 bases respectively, with 19 bases between them. CDR3 in amino acids: CASNLGAGVGNEQFF. CDR3 nucleotide sequence: TGTGCCAGCAACTTGGGAGCAGGGGTAGGCAATGAGCAGTTCTTC. The full variable domain, in which reference TRBV7-6 and TRBJ2-1 provide the parts outside the CDR3, is GAGVSQSPRYKVTKRGQDVALRCDPISGHVSLYWYRQALGQGPEFLTYFNYEAQQDKSGLPNDRFSAERPEGSISTLTIQRTEQRDSAMYRCASNLGAGVGNEQFFGPGTRLTVL.

This clone was seen once. The DNA of the CDR3 is TGTGCCAGCAGTGAAGCTCGACAGCTCTTAACTGAAGCTTTCTTT. Protein: CASSEARQLLTEAFF. V is TRBV6-1 and J is TRBJ1-1, with D possibly being TRBD1 (5 bases). V lost 0 bases and J 5 bases, leaving 13 bases between the germline ends. From germline, CDR1 is MNHNS and CDR2 SASEGT. CDR3 length: 15 residues.

The chain is built from TRBV11-1 and TRBJ2-1, with 7 nucleotides matching TRBD2. In germline, CDR1 is SGHAT, CDR2 FQDESV (reference sequence). V lost 1 base to trimming and J lost 7 bases; unmatched junction nucleotides: 4. CDR3 length: 14 residues. The CDR3 region is CASSLGREKNEQFF. The CDR3 DNA follows: TGTGCCAGCAGCTTAGGGCGGGAGAAAAATGAGCAGTTCTTC.

The chain combines TRBV7-2 with TRBJ2-7; the match to TRBD2 covers 9 bases. J gave up 4 bases and V 2 bases, and 12 bases lay outside the gene matches. Germline V gene data show CDR1 as SGHTA and CDR2 as FQGNSA. This CDR3 has 17 residues. CDR3 sequence: CASSLRESAGGLYEQYF. The CDR3 nucleotides read TGTGCCAGCAGCTTAAGGGAGTCGGCGGGAGGGCTATACGAGCAGTACTTC.

The chain carries TRBV27 and TRBJ2-7, with D maybe TRBD2 (5 bases). The V end was cut by 3 bases, the J end by 3 bases, with 9 bases between. Germline V lookup: CDR1 MNHEY, CDR2 SMNVEV (reference sequence). The CDR3 loop spans 13 amino acids. DNA of the CDR3: TGTGCCAGCAGTTTGACTATCCGCTACGAGCAGTACTTC. Translating it yields CASSLTIRYEQYF.

This chain joins TRBV6-1 and TRBJ2-7; 8 nucleotides align to TRBD1. V dropped 4 bases and J dropped 2; count of bases not matched to a gene: 10. The CDR3 contains 16 residues. CDR1 is MNHNS, CDR2 SASEGT, per germline. CDR3 in amino acids: CASSVLETGVTYEQYF. CDR3 DNA sequence: TGTGCCAGCAGTGTTCTCGAGACAGGGGTTACCTACGAGCAGTACTTC.

The genes are TRBV9 and TRBJ1-1; D is unresolved. The V gene lost 2 bases and the J gene lost 6 bases, with 11 bases spanning the gap. Germline CDR1 is SGDLS and CDR2 is YYNGEE. The CDR3 runs to 13 residues. The CDR3: CASSVTRGAEAFF. DNA for the CDR3: TGTGCCAGCAGCGTTACACGGGGAGCTGAAGCTTTCTTT. The full variable domain, completed using reference TRBV9 and TRBJ1-1, is DSGVTQTPKHLITATGQRVTLRCSPRSGDLSVYWYQQSLDQGLQFLIQYYNGEERAKGNILERFSAQQFPDLHSELNLSSLELGDSALYFCASSVTRGAEAFFGQGTRLTVV.

The chain joins TRBV27 to TRBJ2-7; 7 bases align to TRBD1. The CDR3 runs to 14 residues. The trim removed 3 bases at V and 3 bases at J, leaving 5 bases unmatched. Germline V gene lookup returns CDR1 MNHEY and CDR2 SMNVEV (reference sequence). Here the CDR3 DNA reads TGTGCCAGCAGTTTTAACAGGGGATACTACGAGCAGTACTTC. Its protein is CASSFNRGYYEQYF.

The chain uses TRBV5-4 and TRBJ2-3; 7 nucleotides match TRBD2. Per the germline V gene, CDR1 is SGHNT and CDR2 is YYREEE (reference sequence). The CDR3 is 15 residues long. Unmatched junction bases numbered 2, after V lost 1 base and J lost 0 bases. The CDR3 bases are TGTGCCAGCAGCTTGTCACTAGCGAGCACAGATACGCAGTATTTT. Translated: CASSLSLASTDTQYF.

The rearrangement uses TRBV10-2 and TRBJ2-7; D is possibly TRBD2 (6 bases). The V and J ends lost 2 bases and 7 bases respectively, with 12 bases between them. The germline V gene has CDR1 WSHSY and CDR2 SAAADI. The CDR3 contains 13 residues. DNA of the CDR3: TGCGCCAGCAGTGAGCCTAGCGTGCCTGAGCAGTACTTC. As protein: CASSEPSVPEQYF.

The chain combines TRBV6-6 with TRBJ1-3, with D uncertain. V was trimmed by 6 bases and J by 4 bases, leaving 16 bases between them. There are 15 residues in the CDR3. CDR1 MNHNY and CDR2 SVGAGI come from the germline V gene (reference sequence). The CDR3 is CASSPGSLRGNTIYF. CDR3 coding DNA: TGTGCCAGCAGCCCCGGGTCTTTGAGGGGAAACACCATATATTTT.